This TCR beta chain stems from a study of shared clonotypes between healthy human individuals. Overall study findings and caveats: Naive subsets generally exceeded memory subsets in estimated richness. Since donors were few, the genetic and exposure-history diversity represented was limited.

Produced via immunoSEQ multiplex PCR; TCRdb's table is partial and in-frame only. The table lists around 550,000 clones, approximately 95% of them singletons. Germline V gene sequence: CDR1 MDHEN, CDR2 SYDVKM. CDR3 length: 15 amino acids. V lost 6 bases, J lost 3 bases, and 7 bases stayed unmatched. Details on this clone: The antigen is undetermined.

Sequenced sample: naive CD4+ T cells sorted from blood. Subset defined: CD45RA+ positively selected. This sequence joins TRBV28 and TRBJ1-5, with 8 bases that match TRBD1. The clonotype originates from a woman aged 25-40 years in good health. Here the CDR3 DNA reads TGTGCCAGCAGATTCTCAGGGGGCTTCAATCAGCCCCAGCATTTT. Translation: CASRFSGGFNQPQHF.